This T cell receptor (beta chain) was observed in a study of T-cell memory formation after mild COVID-19. TCRdb reanalysed the 5' RACE reads using MiXCR and keeps one entry per CDR3 protein. The table has roughly 310,000 distinct CDR3 sequences, more than 15% seen once. Germline assignment: CDR1 SGHTA and CDR2 FQGNSA. Trimming took 5 bases from V and 4 from J, leaving 14 bases between them. This CDR3 region has 14 residues. In this sample, this clonotype turned up a few times. V gene TRBV7-2 combines with J gene TRBJ2-5; D is possibly TRBD1 or TRBD2 (6 bases each). Material: PBMCs or a T cell subset sorted from them (not recorded which). The receptor comes from a man between 18 and 29 years old who had mild COVID-19 (a few samples of this study predate the infection). Cell type and time point are not known. In DNA form, the CDR3 reads TGTGCCAGCAGCAAGATGGGGGGCGTAGAGACCCAGTACTTC. Translation gives CASSKMGGVETQYF.